This TCR beta chain was found in a study of patients and donors after allogeneic stem cell transplantation. There are a few counts of this clonotype. V lost 5 bases and J lost 5; bases outside the gene matches: 6. The CDR3 sequence is 14 residues long. One entry per CDR3 protein results from TCRdb running MiXCR on the RT-PCR reads. The sample carries 70,000 to 100,000 distinct CDR3 sequences, 5% recorded once. The V gene is TRBV12-3 or TRBV12-4, the J gene TRBJ1-2, with 9 positions matching TRBD1. This TCR came from a human donor who was either an allogeneic HSCT recipient or a stem cell or donor lymphocyte infusion donor (not recorded which). It is not recorded whose cells these are; they may come from a transplant donor. Material: blood, either unsorted or a sorted T cell fraction (not recorded which). The DNA for the CDR3 is TGTGCCAGCAGTATCGCAGGACAGGGGTATGGCTACACCTTC. Protein product: CASSIAGQGYGYTF.